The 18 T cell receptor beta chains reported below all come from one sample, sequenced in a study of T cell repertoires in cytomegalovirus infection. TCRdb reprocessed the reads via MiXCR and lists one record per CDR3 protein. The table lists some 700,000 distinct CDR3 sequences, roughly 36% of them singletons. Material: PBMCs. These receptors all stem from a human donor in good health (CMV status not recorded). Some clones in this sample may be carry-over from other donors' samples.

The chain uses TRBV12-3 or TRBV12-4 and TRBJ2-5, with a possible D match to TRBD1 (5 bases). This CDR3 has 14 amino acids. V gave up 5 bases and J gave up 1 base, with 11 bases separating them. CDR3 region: CASSQATVQETQYF. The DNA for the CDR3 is TGTGCCAGCAGTCAAGCGACAGTCCAAGAGACCCAGTACTTC.

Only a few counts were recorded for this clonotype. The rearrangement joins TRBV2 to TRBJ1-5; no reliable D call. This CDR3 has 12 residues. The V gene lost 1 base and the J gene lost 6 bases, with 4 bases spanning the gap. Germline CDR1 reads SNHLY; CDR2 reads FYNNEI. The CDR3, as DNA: TGTGCCAGCAGTGAAGGAGTTCAGCCCCAGCATTTT. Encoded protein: CASSEGVQPQHF.

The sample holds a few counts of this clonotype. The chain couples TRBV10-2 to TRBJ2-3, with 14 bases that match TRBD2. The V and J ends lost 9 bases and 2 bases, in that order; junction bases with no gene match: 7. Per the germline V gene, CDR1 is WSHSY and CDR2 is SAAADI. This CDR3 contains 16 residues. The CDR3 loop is CASMGLAGAATDTQYF. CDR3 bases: TGCGCCAGTATGGGACTAGCGGGGGCCGCCACAGATACGCAGTATTTT.

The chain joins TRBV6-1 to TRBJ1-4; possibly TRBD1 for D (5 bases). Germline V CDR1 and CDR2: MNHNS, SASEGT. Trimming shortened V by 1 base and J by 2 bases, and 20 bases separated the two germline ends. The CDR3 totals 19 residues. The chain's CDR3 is CASSEEVRGQSRTNEKLFF. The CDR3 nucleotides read TGTGCCAGCAGTGAAGAAGTTAGGGGTCAGTCACGTACTAATGAAAAACTGTTTTTT.

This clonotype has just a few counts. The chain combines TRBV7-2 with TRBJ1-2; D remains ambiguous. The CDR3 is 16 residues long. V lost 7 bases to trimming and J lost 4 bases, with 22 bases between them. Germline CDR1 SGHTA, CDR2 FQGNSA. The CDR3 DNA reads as TGTGCCAGCACCCCCCCAAATTCGGCCGTCCGCTATGGCTACACCTTC. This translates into CASTPPNSAVRYGYTF.

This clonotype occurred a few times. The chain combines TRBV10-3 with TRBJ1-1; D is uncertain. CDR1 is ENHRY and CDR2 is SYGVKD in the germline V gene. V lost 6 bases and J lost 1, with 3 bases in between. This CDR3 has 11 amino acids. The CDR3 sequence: CAIRANTEAFF. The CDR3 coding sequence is TGTGCCATCAGGGCGAACACTGAAGCTTTCTTT.

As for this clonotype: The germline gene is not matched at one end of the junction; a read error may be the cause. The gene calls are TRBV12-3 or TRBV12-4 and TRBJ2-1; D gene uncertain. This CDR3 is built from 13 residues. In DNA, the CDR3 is TGTGCCAGCAGTTTCCCTTCCTACAAGGAGCAGTTCTTT. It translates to CASSFPSYKEQFF.

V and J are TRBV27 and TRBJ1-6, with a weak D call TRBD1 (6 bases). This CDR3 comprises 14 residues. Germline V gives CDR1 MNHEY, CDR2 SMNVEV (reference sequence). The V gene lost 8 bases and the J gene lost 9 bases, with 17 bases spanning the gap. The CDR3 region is CASRRHREGSPLHF. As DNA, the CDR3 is TGTGCCAGCCGAAGGCACAGGGAGGGTTCACCCCTCCACTTT.

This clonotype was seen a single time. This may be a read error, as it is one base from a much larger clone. The CDR3 DNA reads as TGTGCCATCAGGGAGGGGAACACTGAAGCTTTCTTT. Amino acid sequence: CAIREGNTEAFF. This chain uses TRBV10-3 with TRBJ1-1; no clear D. The length of the CDR3 is 12 residues. Trimming stripped 6 bases from V and 1 base from J, with 6 bases between. Germline V gene lookup returns CDR1 ENHRY and CDR2 SYGVKD.

The CDR3 is CASSLLFGRGADTEAFF. CDR3 DNA: TGTGCCAGCAGTTTACTTTTCGGGCGGGGGGCGGACACTGAAGCTTTCTTT. This sequence joins TRBV28 and TRBJ1-1, with D possibly TRBD1 on 6 matching bases. This CDR3 is built from 17 residues. The germline V gene has CDR1 MDHEN and CDR2 SYDVKM. V was pared by 2 bases and J by 3 bases, with 19 bases between.

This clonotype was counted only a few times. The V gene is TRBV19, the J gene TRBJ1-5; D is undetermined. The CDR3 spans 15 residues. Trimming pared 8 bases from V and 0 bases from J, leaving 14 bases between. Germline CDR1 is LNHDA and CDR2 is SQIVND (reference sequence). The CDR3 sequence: CASSEDTYSNQPQHF. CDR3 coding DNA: TGTGCCAGTTCCGAAGACACGTATAGCAATCAGCCCCAGCATTTT.

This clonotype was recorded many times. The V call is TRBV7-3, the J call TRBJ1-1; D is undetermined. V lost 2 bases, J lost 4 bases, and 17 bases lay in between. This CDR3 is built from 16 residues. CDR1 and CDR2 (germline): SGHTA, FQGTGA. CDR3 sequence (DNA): TGTGCCAGCAGCTTACGACCGCCCGGCGAGGTCACTGAAGCTTTCTTT. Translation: CASSLRPPGEVTEAFF.

The CDR3 region has the DNA TGCGCCAGCGGCCCCACTTCCGGGCCCCCATACGACGAGCAGTACTTC. The encoded protein is CASGPTSGPPYDEQYF. V usage is TRBV4-1 and J usage is TRBJ2-7; D gene ambiguous. Deletions cut 8 bases from V and 5 bases from J, with 25 bases between. This CDR3 has 16 amino acids. Germline loops: CDR1 MGHRA, CDR2 YSYEKL.

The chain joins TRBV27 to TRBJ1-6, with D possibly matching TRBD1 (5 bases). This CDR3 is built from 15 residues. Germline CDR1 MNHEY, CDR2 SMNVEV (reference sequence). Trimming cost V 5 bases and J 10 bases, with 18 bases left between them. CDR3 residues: CASSITGGSASPLHF. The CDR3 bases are TGTGCCAGCAGTATAACTGGGGGGAGCGCGTCACCCCTCCACTTT.

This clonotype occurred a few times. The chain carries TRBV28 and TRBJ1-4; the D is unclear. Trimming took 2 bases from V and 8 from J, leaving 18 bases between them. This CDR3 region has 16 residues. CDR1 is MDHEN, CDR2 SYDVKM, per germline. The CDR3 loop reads CASSLERYHLPEKLFF. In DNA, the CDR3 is TGTGCCAGCAGTTTAGAGAGGTACCACCTCCCGGAAAAACTGTTTTTT.

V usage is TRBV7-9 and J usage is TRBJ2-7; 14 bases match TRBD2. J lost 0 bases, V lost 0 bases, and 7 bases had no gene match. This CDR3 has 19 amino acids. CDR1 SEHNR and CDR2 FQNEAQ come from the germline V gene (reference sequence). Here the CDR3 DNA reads TGTGCCAGCAGCTTAGCGCAGACTAGCGGGGGGGCCTCCTCCTACGAGCAGTACTTC. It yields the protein CASSLAQTSGGASSYEQYF.

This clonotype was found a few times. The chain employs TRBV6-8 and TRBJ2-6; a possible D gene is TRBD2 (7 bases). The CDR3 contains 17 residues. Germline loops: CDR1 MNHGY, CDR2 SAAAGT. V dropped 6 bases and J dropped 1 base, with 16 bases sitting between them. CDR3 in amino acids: CASSRGARGSGANVLTF. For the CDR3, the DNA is TGTGCCAGCAGCCGGGGGGCGAGAGGGTCTGGGGCCAACGTCCTGACTTTC.

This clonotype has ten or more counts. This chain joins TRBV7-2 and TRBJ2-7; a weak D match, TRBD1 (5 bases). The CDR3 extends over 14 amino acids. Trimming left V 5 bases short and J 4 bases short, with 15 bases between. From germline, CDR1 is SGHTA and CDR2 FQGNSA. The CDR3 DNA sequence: TGTGCCAGCAGCCCAGGGCTGAGGTTATACGAGCAGTACTTC. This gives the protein CASSPGLRLYEQYF.